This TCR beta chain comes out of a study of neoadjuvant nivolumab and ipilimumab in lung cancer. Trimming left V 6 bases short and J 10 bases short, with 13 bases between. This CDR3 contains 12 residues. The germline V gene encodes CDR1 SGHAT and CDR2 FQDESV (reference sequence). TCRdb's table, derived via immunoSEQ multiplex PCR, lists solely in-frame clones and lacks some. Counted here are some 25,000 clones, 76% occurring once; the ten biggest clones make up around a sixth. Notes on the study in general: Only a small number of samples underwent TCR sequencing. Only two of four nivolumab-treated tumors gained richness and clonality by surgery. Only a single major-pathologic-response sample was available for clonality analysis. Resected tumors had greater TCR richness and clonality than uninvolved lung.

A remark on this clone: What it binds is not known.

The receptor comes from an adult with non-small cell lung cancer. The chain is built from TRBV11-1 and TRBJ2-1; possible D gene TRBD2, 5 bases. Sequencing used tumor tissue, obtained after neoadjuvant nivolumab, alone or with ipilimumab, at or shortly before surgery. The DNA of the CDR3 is TGTGCCAGCAGTCTTTCGGGGTGGGAGCAGTTCTTC. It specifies CASSLSGWEQFF.